This passage covers 2 T cell receptor beta chains from one sample sequenced in a study of shared clonotypes between healthy human individuals. Libraries were prepared by immunoSEQ multiplex PCR; TCRdb keeps only in-frame clonotypes and omits some of them. The data contain under 750,000 clones, 55% to 80% of them singletons. Source material: memory CD4+ T cells sorted from blood. Subset: CD45RA-negative fraction. These receptors were collected from a woman between 25 and 40 years old in good health.

V and J are TRBV5-4 and TRBJ1-2; 8 bases are a match to TRBD1. CDR1 SGHNT and CDR2 YYREEE come from the germline V gene (reference sequence). The CDR3 extends over 13 amino acids. V shed 0 bases and J 8 bases; nucleotides not matched to a gene: 3. CDR3 in amino acids: CASSLDRGEGYTF. CDR3 DNA: TGTGCCAGCAGCTTGGACAGGGGGGAAGGCTACACCTTC.

The chain couples TRBV28 to TRBJ1-5; perhaps TRBD1 as D (6 bases). Germline V lookup: CDR1 MDHEN, CDR2 SYDVKM. V lost 6 bases and J lost 5, with 20 bases in between. The CDR3 length is 16 residues. The CDR3 spells CASSPNRVISYQPQHF. CDR3 in DNA: TGTGCCAGCAGCCCTAACAGGGTCATCTCGTATCAGCCCCAGCATTTT.